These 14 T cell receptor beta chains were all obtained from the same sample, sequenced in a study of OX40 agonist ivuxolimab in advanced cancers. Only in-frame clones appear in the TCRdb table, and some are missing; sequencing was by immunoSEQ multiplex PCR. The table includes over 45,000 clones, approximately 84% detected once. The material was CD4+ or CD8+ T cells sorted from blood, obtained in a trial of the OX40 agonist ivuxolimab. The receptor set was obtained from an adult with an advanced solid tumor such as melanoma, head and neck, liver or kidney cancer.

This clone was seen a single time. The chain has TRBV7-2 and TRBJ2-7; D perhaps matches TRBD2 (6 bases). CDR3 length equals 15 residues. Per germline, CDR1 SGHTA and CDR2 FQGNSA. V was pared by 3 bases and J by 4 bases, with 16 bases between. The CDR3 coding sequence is TGTGCCAGCAGCTTTTATGGGGACTTGGGATACGAGCAGTACTTC. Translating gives CASSFYGDLGYEQYF.

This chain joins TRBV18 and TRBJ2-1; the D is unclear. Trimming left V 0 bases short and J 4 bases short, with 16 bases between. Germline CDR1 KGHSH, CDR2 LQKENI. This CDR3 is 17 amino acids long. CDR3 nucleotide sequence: TGTGCCAGCTCACCACCACGGTCTAAGTCCACATACAATGAGCAGTTCTTC. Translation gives CASSPPRSKSTYNEQFF. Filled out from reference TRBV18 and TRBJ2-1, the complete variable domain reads NAGVMQNPRHLVRRRGQEARLRCSPMKGHSHVYWYRQLPEEGLKFMVYLQKENIIDESGMPKERFSAEFPKEGPSILRIQQVVRGDSAAYFCASSPPRSKSTYNEQFFGPGTRLTVL.

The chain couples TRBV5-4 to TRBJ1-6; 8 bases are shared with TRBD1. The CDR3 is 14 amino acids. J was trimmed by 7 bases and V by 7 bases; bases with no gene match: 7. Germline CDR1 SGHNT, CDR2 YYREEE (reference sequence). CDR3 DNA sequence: TGTGCCAGCGGCGGACAGGGTGGGAATTCACCCCTCCACTTT. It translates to CASGGQGGNSPLHF.

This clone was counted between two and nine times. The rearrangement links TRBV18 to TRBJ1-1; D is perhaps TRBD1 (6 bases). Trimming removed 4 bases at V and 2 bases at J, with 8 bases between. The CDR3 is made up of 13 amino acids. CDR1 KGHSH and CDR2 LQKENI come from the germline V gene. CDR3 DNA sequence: TGTGCCAGCTCACAGGACAGTAACACTGAAGCTTTCTTT. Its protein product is CASSQDSNTEAFF.

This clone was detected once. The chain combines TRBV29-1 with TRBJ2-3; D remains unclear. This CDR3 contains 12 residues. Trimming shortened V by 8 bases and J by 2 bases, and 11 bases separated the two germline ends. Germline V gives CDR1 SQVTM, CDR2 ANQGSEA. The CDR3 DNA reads TGCAGCTCGGCCCAGACCACAGATACGCAGTATTTT. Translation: CSSAQTTDTQYF.

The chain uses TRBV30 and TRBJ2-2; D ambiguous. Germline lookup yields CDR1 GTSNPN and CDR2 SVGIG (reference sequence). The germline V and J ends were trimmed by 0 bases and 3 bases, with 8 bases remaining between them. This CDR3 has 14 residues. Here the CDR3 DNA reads TGTGCCTGGAGTGTTATAAGATACACCGGGGAGCTGTTTTTT. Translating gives CAWSVIRYTGELFF.

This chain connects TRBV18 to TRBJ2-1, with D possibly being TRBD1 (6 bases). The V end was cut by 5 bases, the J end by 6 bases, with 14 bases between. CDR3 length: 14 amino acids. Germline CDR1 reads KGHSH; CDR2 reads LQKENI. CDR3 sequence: CASSSLQGSNEQFF. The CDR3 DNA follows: TGTGCCAGCTCAAGCTTACAGGGTAGCAATGAGCAGTTCTTC.

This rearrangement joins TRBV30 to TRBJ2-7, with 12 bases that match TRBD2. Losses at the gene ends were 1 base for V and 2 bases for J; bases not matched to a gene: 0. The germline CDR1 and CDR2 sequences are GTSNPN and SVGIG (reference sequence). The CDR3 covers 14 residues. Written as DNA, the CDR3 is TGTGCCTGGAGTGGGACTAGCGGGGCCTACGAGCAGTACTTC. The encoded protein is CAWSGTSGAYEQYF.

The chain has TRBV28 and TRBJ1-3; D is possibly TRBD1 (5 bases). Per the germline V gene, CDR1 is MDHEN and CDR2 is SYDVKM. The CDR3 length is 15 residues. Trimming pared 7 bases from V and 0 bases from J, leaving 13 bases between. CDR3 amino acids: CASTPGTSSGNTIYF. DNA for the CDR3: TGTGCCAGCACCCCCGGGACCTCCTCTGGAAACACCATATATTTT. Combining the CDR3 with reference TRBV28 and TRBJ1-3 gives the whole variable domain DVKVTQSSRYLVKRTGEKVFLECVQDMDHENMFWYRQDPGLGLRLIYFSYDVKMKEKGDIPEGYSVSREKKERFSLILESASTNQTSMYLCASTPGTSSGNTIYFGEGSWLTVV.

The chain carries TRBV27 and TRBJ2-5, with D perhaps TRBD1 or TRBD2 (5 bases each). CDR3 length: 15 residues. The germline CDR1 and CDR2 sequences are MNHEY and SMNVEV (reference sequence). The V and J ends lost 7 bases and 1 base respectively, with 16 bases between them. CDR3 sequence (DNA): TGTGCCAGCATGGGGGTTAGGGGCATCCAAGAGACCCAGTACTTC. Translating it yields CASMGVRGIQETQYF.

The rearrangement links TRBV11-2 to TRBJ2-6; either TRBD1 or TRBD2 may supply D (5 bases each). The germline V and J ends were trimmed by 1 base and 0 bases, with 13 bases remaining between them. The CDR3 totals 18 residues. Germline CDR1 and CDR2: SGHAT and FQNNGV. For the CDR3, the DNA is TGTGCCAGCAGCTTAGGCCGGGACCCGCTCTCTGGGGCCAACGTCCTGACTTTC. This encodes CASSLGRDPLSGANVLTF.

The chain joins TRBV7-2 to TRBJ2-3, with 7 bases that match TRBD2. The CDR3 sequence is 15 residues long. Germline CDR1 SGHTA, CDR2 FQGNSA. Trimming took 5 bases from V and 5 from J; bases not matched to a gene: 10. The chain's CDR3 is CASSRDGGGGDTQYF. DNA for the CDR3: TGTGCCAGCAGCCGTGACGGCGGGGGTGGAGATACGCAGTATTTT.

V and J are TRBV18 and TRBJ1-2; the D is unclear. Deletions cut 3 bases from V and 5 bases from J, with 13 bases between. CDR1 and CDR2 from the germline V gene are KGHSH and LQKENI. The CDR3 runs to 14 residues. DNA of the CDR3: TGTGCCAGCTCACCGTCTGAACAGAGTTATGGCTACACCTTC. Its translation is CASSPSEQSYGYTF.

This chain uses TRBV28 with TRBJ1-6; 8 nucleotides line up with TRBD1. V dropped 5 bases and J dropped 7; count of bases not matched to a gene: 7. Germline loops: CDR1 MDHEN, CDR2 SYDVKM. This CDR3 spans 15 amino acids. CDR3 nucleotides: TGTGCCAGCAGTCCCCGGACAGGGCAAAATTCACCCCTCCACTTT. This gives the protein CASSPRTGQNSPLHF.